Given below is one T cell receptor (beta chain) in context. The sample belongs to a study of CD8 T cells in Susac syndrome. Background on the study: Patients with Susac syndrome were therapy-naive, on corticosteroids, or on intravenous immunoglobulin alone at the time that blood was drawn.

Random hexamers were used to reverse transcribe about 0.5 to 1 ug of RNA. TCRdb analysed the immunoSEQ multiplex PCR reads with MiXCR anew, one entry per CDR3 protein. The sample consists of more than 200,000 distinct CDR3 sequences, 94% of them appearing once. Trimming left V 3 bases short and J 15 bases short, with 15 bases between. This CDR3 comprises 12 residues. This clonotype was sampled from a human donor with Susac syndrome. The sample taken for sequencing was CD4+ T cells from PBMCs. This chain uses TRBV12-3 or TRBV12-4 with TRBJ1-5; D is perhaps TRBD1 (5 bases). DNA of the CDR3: TGTGCCAGCAGTTTTGATAAAGGGACCTGGCATTTT. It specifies CASSFDKGTWHF.